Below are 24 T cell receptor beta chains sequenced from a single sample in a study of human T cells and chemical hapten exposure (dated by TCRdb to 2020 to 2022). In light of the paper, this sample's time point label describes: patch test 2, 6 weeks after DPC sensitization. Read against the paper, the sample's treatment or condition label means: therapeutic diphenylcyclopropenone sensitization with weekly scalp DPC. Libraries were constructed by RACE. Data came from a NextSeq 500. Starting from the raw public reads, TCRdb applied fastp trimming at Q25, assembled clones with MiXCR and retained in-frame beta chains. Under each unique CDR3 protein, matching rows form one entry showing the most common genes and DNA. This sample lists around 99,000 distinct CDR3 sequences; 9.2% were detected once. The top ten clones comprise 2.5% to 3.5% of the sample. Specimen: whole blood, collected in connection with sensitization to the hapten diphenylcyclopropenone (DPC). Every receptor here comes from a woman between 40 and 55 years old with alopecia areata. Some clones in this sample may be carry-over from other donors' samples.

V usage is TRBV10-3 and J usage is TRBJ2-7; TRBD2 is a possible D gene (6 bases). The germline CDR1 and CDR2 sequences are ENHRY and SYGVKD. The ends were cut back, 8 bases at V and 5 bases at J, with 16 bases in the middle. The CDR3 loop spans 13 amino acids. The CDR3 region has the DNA TGTGCCATCGCAGGGCGGGACGGGAACGAGCAGTACTTC. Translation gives CAIAGRDGNEQYF.

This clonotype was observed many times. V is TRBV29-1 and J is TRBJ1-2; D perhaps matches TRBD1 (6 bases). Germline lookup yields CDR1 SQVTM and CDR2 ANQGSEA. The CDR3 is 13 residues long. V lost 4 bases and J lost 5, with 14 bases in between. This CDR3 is CSVAENRAYGYTF. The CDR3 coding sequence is TGCAGCGTTGCTGAAAACAGGGCTTATGGCTACACCTTC.

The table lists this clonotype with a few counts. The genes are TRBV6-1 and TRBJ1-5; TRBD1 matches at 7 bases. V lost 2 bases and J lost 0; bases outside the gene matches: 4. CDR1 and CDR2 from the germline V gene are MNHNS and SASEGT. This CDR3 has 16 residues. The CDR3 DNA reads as TGTGCCAGCAGTGAATGGGGACAGTCTAGCAATCAGCCCCAGCATTTT. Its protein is CASSEWGQSSNQPQHF.

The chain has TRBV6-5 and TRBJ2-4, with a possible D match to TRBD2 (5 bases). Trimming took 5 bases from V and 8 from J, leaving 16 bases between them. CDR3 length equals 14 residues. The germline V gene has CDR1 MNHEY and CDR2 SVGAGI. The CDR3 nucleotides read TGTGCCAGCAGTACCGGAGGTTACGGATACATTCAGTACTTC. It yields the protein CASSTGGYGYIQYF.

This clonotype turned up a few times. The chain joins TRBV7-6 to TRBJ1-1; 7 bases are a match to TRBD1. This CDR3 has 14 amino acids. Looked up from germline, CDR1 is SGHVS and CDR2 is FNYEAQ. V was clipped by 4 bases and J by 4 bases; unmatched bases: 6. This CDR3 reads CASSSLTGSTEAFF. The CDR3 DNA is TGTGCCAGCAGCTCGTTGACAGGGTCCACTGAAGCTTTCTTT.

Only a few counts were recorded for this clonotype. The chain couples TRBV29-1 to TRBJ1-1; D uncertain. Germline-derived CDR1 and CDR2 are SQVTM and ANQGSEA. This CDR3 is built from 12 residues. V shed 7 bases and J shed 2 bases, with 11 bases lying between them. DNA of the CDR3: TGCAGCGGGGCCAACCCCAACACTGAAGCTTTCTTT. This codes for CSGANPNTEAFF.

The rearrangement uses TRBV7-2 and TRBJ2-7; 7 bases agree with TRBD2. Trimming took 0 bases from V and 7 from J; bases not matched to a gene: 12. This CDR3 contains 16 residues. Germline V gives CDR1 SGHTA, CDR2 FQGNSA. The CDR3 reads CASSLALASGNAEQYF. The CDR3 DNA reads TGTGCCAGCAGCTTAGCGCTGGCTAGCGGTAATGCTGAGCAGTACTTC. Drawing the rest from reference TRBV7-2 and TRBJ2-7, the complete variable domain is GAGVSQSPSNKVTEKGKDVELRCDPISGHTALYWYRQSLGQGLEFLIYFQGNSAPDKSGLPSDRFSAERTGGSVSTLTIQRTQQEDSAVYLCASSLALASGNAEQYFGPGTRLTVT.

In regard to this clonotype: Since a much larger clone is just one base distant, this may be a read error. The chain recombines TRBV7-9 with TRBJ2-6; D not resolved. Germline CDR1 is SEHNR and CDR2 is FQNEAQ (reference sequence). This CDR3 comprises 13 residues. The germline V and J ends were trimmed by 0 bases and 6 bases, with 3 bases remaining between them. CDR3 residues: CASSLAVANVLTF. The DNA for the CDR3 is TGTGCCAGCAGCTTAGCTGTGGCCAACGTCCTGACTTTC.

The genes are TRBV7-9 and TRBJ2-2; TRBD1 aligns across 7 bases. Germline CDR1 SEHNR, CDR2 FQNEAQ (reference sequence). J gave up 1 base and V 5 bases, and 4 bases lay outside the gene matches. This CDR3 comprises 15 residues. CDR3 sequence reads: CASSRTGLNTGELFF. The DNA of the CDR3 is TGTGCCAGCAGCCGGACAGGACTGAACACCGGGGAGCTGTTTTTT.

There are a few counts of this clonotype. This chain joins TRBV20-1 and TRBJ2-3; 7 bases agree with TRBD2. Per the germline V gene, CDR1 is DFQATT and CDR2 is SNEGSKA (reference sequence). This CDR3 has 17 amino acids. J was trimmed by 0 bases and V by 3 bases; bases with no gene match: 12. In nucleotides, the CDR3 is TGCAGTGCTAGTAGACTAGCTGCCGTTACTAGCACAGATACGCAGTATTTT. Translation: CSASRLAAVTSTDTQYF.

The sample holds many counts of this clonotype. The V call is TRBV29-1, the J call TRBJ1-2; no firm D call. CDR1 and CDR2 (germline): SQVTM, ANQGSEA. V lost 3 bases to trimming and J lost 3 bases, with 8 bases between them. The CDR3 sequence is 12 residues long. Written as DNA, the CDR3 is TGCAGCGTTGACGTTTTGGACTATGGCTACACCTTC. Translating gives CSVDVLDYGYTF.

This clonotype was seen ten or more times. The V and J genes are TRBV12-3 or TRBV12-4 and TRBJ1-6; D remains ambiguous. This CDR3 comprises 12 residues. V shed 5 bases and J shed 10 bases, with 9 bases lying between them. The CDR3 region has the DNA TGTGCCAGCAGTCCCTCCGGGTCACCCCTCCACTTT. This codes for CASSPSGSPLHF.

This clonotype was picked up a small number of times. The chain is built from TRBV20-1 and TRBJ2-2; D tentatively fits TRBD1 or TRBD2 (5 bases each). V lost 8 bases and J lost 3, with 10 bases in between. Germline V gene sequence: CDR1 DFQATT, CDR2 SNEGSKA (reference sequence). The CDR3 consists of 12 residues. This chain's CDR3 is CSTWDHTGELFF. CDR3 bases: TGCAGTACCTGGGACCACACCGGGGAGCTGTTTTTT.

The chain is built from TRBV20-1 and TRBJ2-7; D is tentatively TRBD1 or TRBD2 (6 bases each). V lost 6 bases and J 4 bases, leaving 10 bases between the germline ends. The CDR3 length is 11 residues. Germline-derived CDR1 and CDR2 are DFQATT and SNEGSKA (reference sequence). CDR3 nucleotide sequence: TGCAGTGCAAGGGGGGAGTACGAGCAGTACTTC. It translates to CSARGEYEQYF.

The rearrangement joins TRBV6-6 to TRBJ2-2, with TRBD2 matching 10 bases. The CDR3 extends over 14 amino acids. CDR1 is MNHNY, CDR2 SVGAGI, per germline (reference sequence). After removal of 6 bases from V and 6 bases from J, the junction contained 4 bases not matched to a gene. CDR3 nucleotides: TGTGCCAGCAGGAGTAGCGGGGGGTCCGGGGAGCTGTTTTTT. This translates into CASRSSGGSGELFF.

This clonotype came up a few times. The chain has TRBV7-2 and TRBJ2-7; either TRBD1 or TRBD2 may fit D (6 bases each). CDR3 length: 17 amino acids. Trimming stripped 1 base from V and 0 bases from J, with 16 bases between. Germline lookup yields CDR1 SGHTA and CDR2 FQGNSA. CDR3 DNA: TGTGCCAGCAGCTTAGTAGGGGGGTTACTTAGCTCCTACGAGCAGTACTTC. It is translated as CASSLVGGLLSSYEQYF.

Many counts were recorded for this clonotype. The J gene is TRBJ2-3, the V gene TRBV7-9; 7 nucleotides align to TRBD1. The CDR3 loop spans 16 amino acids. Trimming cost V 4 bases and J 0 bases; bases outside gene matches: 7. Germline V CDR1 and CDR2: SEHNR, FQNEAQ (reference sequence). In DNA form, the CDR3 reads TGTGCCAGCAGCTCGCCCGGGACAGATAGCACAGATACGCAGTATTTT. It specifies CASSSPGTDSTDTQYF.

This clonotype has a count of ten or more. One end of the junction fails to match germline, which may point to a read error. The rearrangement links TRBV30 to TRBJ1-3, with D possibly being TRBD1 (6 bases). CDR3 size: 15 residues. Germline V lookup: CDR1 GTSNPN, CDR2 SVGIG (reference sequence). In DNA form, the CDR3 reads TGTGCCTGGAACCCAGGGGTAGAATCTGAAAACACCATATATTTT. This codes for CAWNPGVESENTIYF.

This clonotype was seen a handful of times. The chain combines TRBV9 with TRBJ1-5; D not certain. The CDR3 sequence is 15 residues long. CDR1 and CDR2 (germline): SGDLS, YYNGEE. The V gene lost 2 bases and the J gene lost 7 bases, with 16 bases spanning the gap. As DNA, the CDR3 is TGTGCCAGCAGCGTCGGTCATGGGAACGGGCAGCCCCAGCATTTT. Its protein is CASSVGHGNGQPQHF.

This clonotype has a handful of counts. In DNA, the CDR3 is TGTGCCAGCAGTTCCACCGGGACCCCTCCGCATTTT. Its protein is CASSSTGTPPHF. The rearrangement links TRBV2 to TRBJ1-5; D perhaps matches TRBD1 (5 bases). V lost 5 bases to trimming and J lost 15 bases, with 17 bases between them. The CDR3 totals 12 residues. Germline V gene lookup returns CDR1 SNHLY and CDR2 FYNNEI. Based on the CDR3 plus reference TRBV2 and TRBJ1-5, the full variable domain is EPEVTQTPSHQVTQMGQEVILRCVPISNHLYFYWYRQILGQKVEFLVSFYNNEISEKSEIFDDQFSVERPDGSNFTLKIRSTKLEDSAMYFCASSSTGTPPHFGDGTRLSIL.

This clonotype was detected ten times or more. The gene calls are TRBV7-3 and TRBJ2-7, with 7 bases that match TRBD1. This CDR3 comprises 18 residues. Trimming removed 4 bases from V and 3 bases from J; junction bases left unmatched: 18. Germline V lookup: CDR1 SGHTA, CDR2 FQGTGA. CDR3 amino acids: CASSSTYYTGVGDYEQYF. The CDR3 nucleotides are TGTGCCAGCAGCTCCACCTACTATACAGGGGTGGGGGACTACGAGCAGTACTTC.

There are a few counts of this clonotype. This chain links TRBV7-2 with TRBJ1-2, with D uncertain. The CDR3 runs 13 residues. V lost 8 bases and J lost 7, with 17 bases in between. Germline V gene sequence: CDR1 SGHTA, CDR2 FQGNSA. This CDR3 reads CASRPGQSAGYTF. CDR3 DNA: TGTGCCAGCCGGCCGGGTCAATCAGCTGGCTACACCTTC.

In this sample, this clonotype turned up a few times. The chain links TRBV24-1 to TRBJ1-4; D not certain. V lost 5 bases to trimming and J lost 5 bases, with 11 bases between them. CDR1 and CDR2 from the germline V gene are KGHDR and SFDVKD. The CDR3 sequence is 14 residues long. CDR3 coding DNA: TGTGCCACCAGTGCCTCCATGGAGAATGAAAAACTGTTTTTT. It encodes CATSASMENEKLFF.

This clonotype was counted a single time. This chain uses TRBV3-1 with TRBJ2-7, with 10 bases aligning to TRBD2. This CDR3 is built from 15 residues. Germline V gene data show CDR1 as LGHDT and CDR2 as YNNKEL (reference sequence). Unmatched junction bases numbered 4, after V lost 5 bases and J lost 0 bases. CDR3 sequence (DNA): TGTGCCAGCAGCTTTGGACTAGCGGACTCCTACGAGCAGTACTTC. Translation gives CASSFGLADSYEQYF.